Following are 24 T cell receptor beta chains from one sample sequenced in a study of blood T cell repertoires in COVID-19 (TCRdb year 2020). The protocol used for the library was the immunoSEQ multiplex PCR assay. TCRdb provides this immuneACCESS table in a form limited to in-frame rearrangements. Some clones are lacking; in checked studies, under half of them reflect an unresolved V gene, and why the rest are absent is not known. This sample gives about 220,000 clones in total; 86% of them show up just once. The top ten clones comprise 3.5% to 4.5% of the sample. The specimen sequenced was PBMCs or T cells enriched from blood (not recorded which). Receptors originate from a woman in her forties with acute COVID-19.

DNA of the CDR3: TGTGCCAGCAGCTTGGGACAGGGGGCCGGGACCCAGTACTTC. This sequence encodes CASSLGQGAGTQYF. The chain carries TRBV7-9 and TRBJ2-5; 12 positions match TRBD1. There are 14 residues in the CDR3. CDR1 and CDR2 (germline): SEHNR, FQNEAQ (reference sequence). Unmatched junction bases numbered 3, after V lost 3 bases and J lost 7 bases. Supplemented by reference TRBV7-9 and TRBJ2-5, the full variable domain reads DTGVSQNPRHKITKRGQNVTFRCDPISEHNRLYWYRQTLGQGPEFLTYFQNEAQLEKSRLLSDRFSAERPKGSFSTLEIQRTEQGDSAMYLCASSLGQGAGTQYFGPGTRLLVL.

V usage is TRBV7-3 and J usage is TRBJ2-5, with D hard to call. The CDR3 has 13 residues. Germline CDR1 is SGHTA and CDR2 is FQGTGA. Trimming shortened V by 0 bases and J by 2 bases, and 4 bases separated the two germline ends. The CDR3 nucleotides are TGTGCCAGCAGCTTAACTCAGCAAGAGACCCAGTACTTC. This translates into CASSLTQQETQYF. The entire variable domain, with the rest obtained from reference TRBV7-3 and TRBJ2-5, is as follows: GAGVSQTPSNKVTEKGKYVELRCDPISGHTALYWYRQSLGQGPEFLIYFQGTGAADDSGLPNDRFFAVRPEGSVSTLKIQRTERGDSAVYLCASSLTQQETQYFGPGTRLLVL.

Concerning this clone itself: Other DNA sequences of this sample code for an identical CDR3. The chain links TRBV5-1 to TRBJ1-5; the match to TRBD1 covers 8 bases. The V gene's germline CDR1 is SGHRS and CDR2 YFSETQ. With V trimmed by 4 bases and J by 5 bases, 5 bases remained unmatched. This CDR3 is 14 amino acids long. CDR3 in DNA: TGCGCCAGCAGCATAGGACAGGGACATCAGCCCCAGCATTTT. Protein: CASSIGQGHQPQHF.

V gene TRBV3-1 (or the pseudogene TRBV3-2) combines with J gene TRBJ1-1, with D possibly TRBD1 on 5 matching bases. Germline assignment: CDR1 LGHDT and CDR2 YNNKEL (reference sequence). CDR3 length equals 14 residues. Trimming pared 0 bases from V and 3 bases from J, leaving 8 bases between. The CDR3 DNA is TGTGCCAGCAGCCAAGATCTAGGGGACACTGAAGCTTTCTTT. This sequence encodes CASSQDLGDTEAFF.

The V gene is TRBV14, the J gene TRBJ2-7, with 8 bases identical to TRBD2. The CDR3 is made up of 16 amino acids. The J segment lost 5 bases and the V segment lost 4 bases, leaving 13 bases of the junction unmatched. Germline V CDR1 and CDR2: SGHDN, FVKESK. The CDR3, as DNA: TGTGCCAGCAGCCCGCCGGGGGGGCAGGAGTATAACGAGCAGTACGTC. Its protein product is CASSPPGGQEYNEQYV.

The CDR3 DNA reads as TGTGCCAGCAGTCGCTCTAGGATCACTGAAGCTTTCTTT. Its protein is CASSRSRITEAFF. This chain links TRBV2 with TRBJ1-1; D uncertain. Germline V lookup: CDR1 SNHLY, CDR2 FYNNEI. The CDR3 is 13 amino acids. V was shortened by 5 bases and J by 4 bases, with 11 bases between the two germline ends.

This chain joins TRBV13 and TRBJ1-2, with 7 bases aligning to TRBD1. V lost 10 bases and J lost 2; bases outside the gene matches: 13. There are 15 residues in the CDR3. In germline, CDR1 is PRHDT, CDR2 FYEKMQ (reference sequence). In nucleotides, the CDR3 is TGTGCCACCCAAACGCCTGCAGGGGGAAACTATGGCTACACCTTC. Translating it yields CATQTPAGGNYGYTF.

The chain links TRBV13 to TRBJ2-1; a weak D match, TRBD2 (6 bases). Germline-derived CDR1 and CDR2 are PRHDT and FYEKMQ (reference sequence). V was cut by 5 bases and J by 2 bases, with 10 bases left in between. This CDR3 has 14 amino acids. CDR3 DNA: TGTGCCAGCAGCCCGCGGACTACCTACAATGAGCAGTTCTTC. This encodes CASSPRTTYNEQFF.

The rearrangement joins TRBV3-1 (or the pseudogene TRBV3-2) to TRBJ1-6; TRBD1 might be the D (6 bases). The CDR3 spans 15 residues. Germline values: CDR1 LGHDT, CDR2 YNNKEL (reference sequence). V was clipped by 2 bases and J by 8 bases, with 13 bases between them. This CDR3 is CASSQNYRVDSPLHF. In DNA form, the CDR3 reads TGTGCCAGCAGCCAAAATTACAGGGTGGATTCACCCCTCCACTTT.

The chain uses TRBV3-1 (or the pseudogene TRBV3-2) and TRBJ1-5; 11 bases are a match to TRBD1. The CDR3 is 15 residues long. The ends lost 6 bases at V and 9 bases at J; junction bases unmatched: 10. Germline V gene sequence: CDR1 LGHDT, CDR2 YNNKEL (reference sequence). CDR3 sequence (DNA): TGTGCCAGCAGTCCGGGACAGGGGGATTCGTGGCCCCAGCATTTT. Translation gives CASSPGQGDSWPQHF.

V gene TRBV9 combines with J gene TRBJ1-5, with no clear D. The germline gives CDR1 SGDLS, CDR2 YYNGEE. Trimming removed 0 bases at V and 3 bases at J, with 10 bases between. The CDR3 spans 15 residues. For the CDR3, the DNA is TGTGCCAGCAGCGTAGGGCACAGCCCCAATCAGCCCCAGCATTTT. This translates into CASSVGHSPNQPQHF.

This chain links TRBV7-2 with TRBJ1-3, with TRBD1 as a possible D gene (5 bases). This CDR3 contains 13 residues. Germline V gene data show CDR1 as SGHTA and CDR2 as FQGNSA. V gave up 5 bases and J gave up 4 bases, with 9 bases separating them. CDR3 sequence: CASSLGGGNTIYF. The CDR3 coding sequence is TGTGCCAGCAGCCTGGGGGGGGGAAACACCATATATTTT.

This chain connects TRBV6-2 or TRBV6-3 to TRBJ2-7; D unresolved. The V gene lost 2 bases and the J gene lost 5 bases, with 13 bases spanning the gap. Germline V gene sequence: CDR1 MNHEY, CDR2 SVGEGT. The CDR3 spans 14 residues. CDR3 DNA: TGTGCCAGCAGTTACGCGGTGTTTTCCAACGAGCAGTACTTC. It is translated as CASSYAVFSNEQYF.

CDR3 coding DNA: TGTGCCAGCAGCGGGACTAGCGGGGGCCCGGGCCCAGATACGCAGTATTTT. The encoded protein is CASSGTSGGPGPDTQYF. This sequence joins TRBV2 and TRBJ2-3; 14 nucleotides match TRBD2. Germline trimming cut 6 bases from V and 4 bases from J; bases unmatched to any gene: 9. This CDR3 region has 17 residues. Germline V gene data show CDR1 as SNHLY and CDR2 as FYNNEI.

V usage is TRBV15 and J usage is TRBJ1-5; 10 positions agree with TRBD1. With 0 bases clipped from V and 6 bases from J, the junction kept 2 bases outside the gene matches. This CDR3 spans 15 amino acids. CDR1 LNHNV and CDR2 YYDKDF come from the germline V gene (reference sequence). DNA for the CDR3: TGTGCCACCAGCAGAGACGGGACAGGGGTTCAGCCCCAGCATTTT. Its translation is CATSRDGTGVQPQHF.

This chain uses TRBV7-9 with TRBJ1-3; D may be TRBD1 (5 bases). The length of the CDR3 is 17 residues. Germline V gives CDR1 SEHNR, CDR2 FQNEAQ (reference sequence). V was shortened by 1 base and J by 1 base, with 14 bases between the two germline ends. The DNA of the CDR3 is TGTGCCAGCAGCTTAGTCCCAGGGCCCTTGTCTGGAAACACCATATATTTT. Its translation: CASSLVPGPLSGNTIYF.

This chain joins TRBV5-4 and TRBJ1-6; no firm D call. Germline V gene data show CDR1 as SGHNT and CDR2 as YYREEE (reference sequence). The CDR3 contains 14 residues. V lost 1 base to trimming and J lost 7 bases, with 9 bases between them. The CDR3 bases are TGTGCCAGCAGCTTGACGACGGAGAATTCACCCCTCCACTTT. Translating it yields CASSLTTENSPLHF. The full variable domain, its missing parts supplied by reference TRBV5-4 and TRBJ1-6, is ETGVTQSPTHLIKTRGQQVTLRCSSQSGHNTVSWYQQALGQGPQFIFQYYREEENGRGNFPPRFSGLQFPNYSSELNVNALELDDSALYLCASSLTTENSPLHFGNGTRLTVT.

V is TRBV4-3 and J is TRBJ1-2, with 8 bases lining up with TRBD1. With 0 bases clipped from V and 3 bases from J, the junction kept 3 bases outside the gene matches. This CDR3 comprises 15 residues. In germline, CDR1 is LGHNA, CDR2 YSLEER. For the CDR3, the DNA is TGCGCCAGCAGCCAAGAAGCAGGGGGCTACTATGGCTACACCTTC. This gives the protein CASSQEAGGYYGYTF.

This clone was counted once. The chain joins TRBV29-1 to TRBJ1-1, with 8 bases lining up with TRBD1. From germline, CDR1 is SQVTM and CDR2 ANQGSEA. The CDR3 is made up of 12 amino acids. Losses at the gene ends were 6 bases for V and 5 bases for J; bases not matched to a gene: 5. The CDR3 DNA follows: TGCAGCGTAAGGACAGGGAATACTGAAGCTTTCTTT. Amino acid sequence: CSVRTGNTEAFF.

The rearrangement uses TRBV9 and TRBJ2-3; D perhaps matches TRBD1 (6 bases). V was clipped by 1 base and J by 1 base, with 16 bases between them. This CDR3 has 17 residues. The germline V gene has CDR1 SGDLS and CDR2 YYNGEE. For the CDR3, the DNA is TGTGCCAGCAGCGTAAGTTACAGGGATTGGGGCACAGATACGCAGTATTTT. It yields the protein CASSVSYRDWGTDTQYF. The complete variable domain, with remaining parts taken from reference TRBV9 and TRBJ2-3, reads DSGVTQTPKHLITATGQRVTLRCSPRSGDLSVYWYQQSLDQGLQFLIQYYNGEERAKGNILERFSAQQFPDLHSELNLSSLELGDSALYFCASSVSYRDWGTDTQYFGPGTRLTVL.

The chain links TRBV19 to TRBJ1-2; maybe TRBD1 (6 bases). From germline, CDR1 is LNHDA and CDR2 SQIVND (reference sequence). The germline V and J ends were trimmed by 3 bases and 7 bases, with 15 bases remaining between them. The CDR3 covers 14 residues. This CDR3 reads CASSILAGVSGYTF. The CDR3 nucleotides are TGTGCCAGTAGTATCCTGGCAGGGGTGAGTGGCTACACCTTC.

This clone occurred a few times. V and J are TRBV9 and TRBJ2-1; 10 nucleotides align to TRBD2. Germline CDR1 SGDLS, CDR2 YYNGEE. Trimming cost V 1 base and J 8 bases; bases outside gene matches: 6. The CDR3 spans 15 residues. The CDR3, as DNA: TGTGCCAGCAGCGTATCAGCGGGGGGGCTTGATGAGCAGTTCTTC. This encodes CASSVSAGGLDEQFF.

V usage is TRBV20-1 and J usage is TRBJ1-1; D not resolved. Between the trimmed V and J ends, which lost 4 bases and 6 bases, there was a span of 9 bases. The CDR3 is 11 amino acids. From germline, CDR1 is DFQATT and CDR2 SNEGSKA (reference sequence). The CDR3 DNA sequence: TGCAGTGCTATACCGTCGGCTGAAGCTTTCTTT. Encoded protein: CSAIPSAEAFF.

The chain links TRBV20-1 to TRBJ2-5; D is unclear. CDR1 and CDR2 (germline): DFQATT, SNEGSKA (reference sequence). Deletions cut 3 bases from V and 3 bases from J, with 11 bases between. This CDR3 has 13 residues. Here the CDR3 reads CSASVVAKETQYF. CDR3 nucleotides: TGCAGTGCTAGTGTCGTGGCCAAAGAGACCCAGTACTTC.